Each of the 18 T cell receptor beta chains below was sequenced from the same sample in a study of T cell changes during pregnancy in multiple sclerosis. Data came from immunoSEQ multiplex PCR; TCRdb stores just in-frame clones and leaves some out. The data hold about 45,000 clones, with approximately 92% observed a single time. The material sequenced was CD4+ T cells from peripheral blood mononuclear cells, taken before pregnancy. The source is a female donor with multiple sclerosis, enrolled in a pregnancy study.

The V gene is TRBV10-3, the J gene TRBJ2-3, with 9 positions matching TRBD2. Germline lookup yields CDR1 ENHRY and CDR2 SYGVKD. This CDR3 has 17 amino acids. V shed 10 bases and J 3 bases; nucleotides not matched to a gene: 17. The CDR3 DNA reads TGTGCCACCGGGCCGTGGGTCCCTAGCGGGGTTACAGATACGCAGTATTTT. The encoded protein is CATGPWVPSGVTDTQYF.

V and J are TRBV2 and TRBJ1-5, with 8 positions matching TRBD1. The CDR3 sequence is 15 residues long. From germline, CDR1 is SNHLY and CDR2 FYNNEI. V was clipped by 6 bases and J by 5 bases; unmatched bases: 9. Here the CDR3 DNA reads TGTGCCAGCAGGAGACAGGGGTCCAGGCATCAGCCCCAGCATTTT. Amino acid sequence: CASRRQGSRHQPQHF.

The CDR3 sequence: CAWSVRGGVTNQPQHF. The CDR3, as DNA: TGTGCCTGGAGTGTACGCGGGGGGGTTACCAATCAGCCCCAGCATTTT. The V and J genes are TRBV30 and TRBJ1-5, with D perhaps TRBD1 (5 bases). CDR1 GTSNPN and CDR2 SVGIG come from the germline V gene (reference sequence). The CDR3 runs 16 residues. Trimming cost V 0 bases and J 3 bases, with 15 bases left between them.

This clone was found once. The V and J genes are TRBV25-1 and TRBJ1-1, with 8 bases lining up with TRBD1. The V gene's germline CDR1 is MGHDK and CDR2 SYGVNS. Trimming removed 3 bases from V and 5 bases from J; junction bases left unmatched: 2. The CDR3 covers 13 residues. CDR3 residues: CASSDRGLTEAFF. The CDR3 bases are TGTGCCAGCAGTGACAGGGGGCTTACTGAAGCTTTCTTT. The full variable domain, rest sourced from reference TRBV25-1 and TRBJ1-1, is EADIYQTPRYLVIGTGKKITLECSQTMGHDKMYWYQQDPGMELHLIHYSYGVNSTEKGDLSSESTVSRIRTEHFPLTLESARPSHTSQYLCASSDRGLTEAFFGQGTRLTVV.

The V gene is TRBV14, the J gene TRBJ1-1; 7 nucleotides agree with TRBD1. V was clipped by 4 bases and J by 4 bases; unmatched bases: 9. The CDR3 has 15 amino acids. In germline, CDR1 is SGHDN, CDR2 FVKESK. The CDR3 here is CASSPKGAGSTEAFF. For the CDR3, the DNA is TGTGCCAGCAGCCCTAAGGGGGCCGGATCCACTGAAGCTTTCTTT.

The J gene is TRBJ2-2, the V gene TRBV5-1; D might be TRBD2 (6 bases). This CDR3 is 14 amino acids long. V was cut by 1 base and J by 5 bases, with 9 bases left in between. CDR1 and CDR2 (germline): SGHRS, YFSETQ. CDR3 sequence (DNA): TGCGCCAGCAGCTTGCCTGGGGGGACCGGGGAGCTGTTTTTT. It translates to CASSLPGGTGELFF.

The V and J genes are TRBV7-9 and TRBJ1-1, with 9 bases identical to TRBD1. This CDR3 has 17 amino acids. V was pared by 5 bases and J by 5 bases, with 15 bases of the junction left unmatched. Germline V CDR1 and CDR2: SEHNR, FQNEAQ (reference sequence). The CDR3 DNA follows: TGTGCCAGCAGCCCGTCCGGGACAGGGTTGAGGGGGACTGAAGCTTTCTTT. This gives the protein CASSPSGTGLRGTEAFF. Drawing the rest from reference TRBV7-9 and TRBJ1-1, the complete variable domain is DTGVSQNPRHKITKRGQNVTFRCDPISEHNRLYWYRQTLGQGPEFLTYFQNEAQLEKSRLLSDRFSAERPKGSFSTLEIQRTEQGDSAMYLCASSPSGTGLRGTEAFFGQGTRLTVV.

The chain links TRBV29-1 to TRBJ1-2; D gene ambiguous. There are 14 residues in the CDR3. CDR1 SQVTM and CDR2 ANQGSEA come from the germline V gene. V lost 5 bases to trimming and J lost 6 bases, with 19 bases between them. The CDR3 coding sequence is TGCAGCGTTTCTATCCCCGTCGTGCGTAATGGCTACACCTTC. Its protein is CSVSIPVVRNGYTF.

The V call is TRBV5-4, the J call TRBJ1-1; D gene unclear. V lost 4 bases and J lost 10, with 14 bases in between. The CDR3 runs to 12 residues. From germline, CDR1 is SGHNT and CDR2 YYREEE (reference sequence). In nucleotides, the CDR3 is TGTGCCAGCAGCCTCCCTAGAATGCCAGCTTTCTTT. Amino acid sequence: CASSLPRMPAFF.

The chain combines TRBV5-1 with TRBJ2-5, with 13 bases identical to TRBD2. The CDR3 covers 16 residues. Unmatched junction bases numbered 6, after V lost 3 bases and J lost 4 bases. The germline gives CDR1 SGHRS, CDR2 YFSETQ. In DNA form, the CDR3 reads TGCGCCAGCAGCTCACTGGGACTAGCGGGGCGAGAGACCCAGTACTTC. Translation: CASSSLGLAGRETQYF.

The V call is TRBV6-5, the J call TRBJ2-7; 7 nucleotides line up with TRBD2. V gave up 6 bases and J gave up 3 bases; unmatched junction bases: 5. Germline values: CDR1 MNHEY, CDR2 SVGAGI. This CDR3 is built from 13 residues. CDR3 amino acids: CASRESGNYEQYF. The CDR3 coding sequence is TGTGCCAGCAGGGAAAGCGGGAACTACGAGCAGTACTTC.

The chain links TRBV7-2 to TRBJ1-5; possibly TRBD1 for D (6 bases). The CDR3 runs to 17 residues. Germline CDR1 reads SGHTA; CDR2 reads FQGNSA. Trimming stripped 1 base from V and 4 bases from J, with 17 bases between. The CDR3 sequence is CASSLVGVGTLNQPQHF. The CDR3 nucleotides read TGTGCCAGCAGCTTAGTCGGTGTCGGGACACTTAATCAGCCCCAGCATTTT.

The V gene is TRBV28, the J gene TRBJ1-2, with D tentatively TRBD1 (6 bases). Trimming removed 6 bases from V and 3 bases from J, with 20 bases in between. The CDR3 sequence is 16 residues long. Germline CDR1 and CDR2: MDHEN and SYDVKM. CDR3 protein: CASRGGLRGRHYGYTF. DNA for the CDR3: TGTGCCAGCAGGGGGGGTTTGCGGGGGCGTCACTATGGCTACACCTTC.

In its sample, this clone was seen a few times. CDR3 residues: CASSLEGQGSRNSPLHF. The CDR3, as DNA: TGTGCCAGCAGCTTAGAGGGACAGGGGAGTCGAAATTCACCCCTCCACTTT. This chain links TRBV7-6 with TRBJ1-6; 10 bases are shared with TRBD1. V shed 1 base, J shed 7 bases, and the junction held 7 bases outside the gene matches. Germline loops: CDR1 SGHVS, CDR2 FNYEAQ. The CDR3 extends over 17 amino acids.

V gene TRBV18 combines with J gene TRBJ1-3; 7 positions match TRBD1. The CDR3 has 15 amino acids. Germline CDR1 is KGHSH and CDR2 is LQKENI. V lost 5 bases, J lost 2 bases, and 6 bases stayed unmatched. The DNA of the CDR3 is TGTGCCAGCTCAGCACAGGGGCAGGCTGGAAACACCATATATTTT. Amino acids: CASSAQGQAGNTIYF.

This rearrangement joins TRBV29-1 to TRBJ1-2, with D tentatively TRBD1 (5 bases). Germline V gene lookup returns CDR1 SQVTM and CDR2 ANQGSEA. V gave up 7 bases and J gave up 5 bases, with 14 bases separating them. The CDR3 has 12 amino acids. Here the CDR3 DNA reads TGCAGCGCCAGGGCGGGGCTTTATGGCTACACCTTC. This gives the protein CSARAGLYGYTF.

The genes are TRBV19 and TRBJ2-5, with 8 bases matching TRBD2. The CDR3 covers 14 residues. From germline, CDR1 is LNHDA and CDR2 SQIVND (reference sequence). With 4 bases clipped from V and 3 bases from J, the junction kept 4 bases outside the gene matches. The CDR3 sequence: CASSNPGGKETQYF. The DNA of the CDR3 is TGTGCCAGTAGTAATCCGGGAGGGAAAGAGACCCAGTACTTC.

V usage is TRBV2 and J usage is TRBJ2-6, with TRBD1 as a possible D gene (7 bases). The CDR3 consists of 17 residues. Germline assignment: CDR1 SNHLY and CDR2 FYNNEI. The V gene lost 10 bases and the J gene lost 3 bases, with 22 bases spanning the gap. CDR3 nucleotides: TGTGCCACCCAGGGGGGCCCTCACATGGTTGGGGCCAACGTCCTGACTTTC. Translation: CATQGGPHMVGANVLTF.